This TCR beta chain was sequenced for a study of OX40 agonist ivuxolimab in advanced cancers. The method was immunoSEQ multiplex PCR; TCRdb's version includes in-frame clones alone and lacks a portion of them. This sample has roughly 11,000 clones, with over 80% found just once. From germline, CDR1 is SGHTA and CDR2 FQGTGA. The CDR3 runs to 13 residues. With 5 bases removed from V and 4 bases from J, the gap between germline ends came to 10 bases. Sequenced here: CD4+ or CD8+ T cells sorted from blood, sampled in a trial of the OX40 agonist ivuxolimab. The clonotype comes from an adult with an advanced solid tumor such as melanoma, head and neck, liver or kidney cancer. The chain joins TRBV7-3 to TRBJ2-3; D is ambiguous. Here the CDR3 reads CASSPLPADTQYF. CDR3 bases: TGTGCCAGCAGCCCGCTCCCCGCAGATACGCAGTATTTT. The full variable domain, completed using reference TRBV7-3 and TRBJ2-3, is GAGVSQTPSNKVTEKGKYVELRCDPISGHTALYWYRQSLGQGPEFLIYFQGTGAADDSGLPNDRFFAVRPEGSVSTLKIQRTERGDSAVYLCASSPLPADTQYFGPGTRLTVL.